The T cell receptor beta chain described here comes from a study of CD8 T cells in Susac syndrome. Study summary: Clinically active disease was present in six of the sequenced Susac syndrome patients. Eight of these patients were in remission.

Random hexamers primed reverse transcription of about 0.5 to 1 ug RNA. Amplification of TCR beta CDR3 used immunoSEQ multiplex PCR across 54 Vbeta and 13 Jbeta. TCRdb re-analysed the immunoSEQ multiplex PCR reads in MiXCR, keeping a single row per CDR3 protein. The table lists roughly 200,000 distinct CDR3 sequences, around 94% of them singletons. Per the germline V gene, CDR1 is MDHEN and CDR2 is SYDVKM. With 6 bases removed from V and 1 base from J, the gap between germline ends came to 13 bases. The CDR3 consists of 16 residues. Each Susac syndrome patient had definite or probable disease by recently defined criteria.

This receptor was obtained from a human donor with Susac syndrome. The chain joins TRBV28 to TRBJ2-6; either TRBD1 or TRBD2 may supply D (6 bases each). The sequenced sample was CD4+ T cells from PBMCs. The CDR3: CASRFTGRSGANVLTF. For the CDR3, the DNA is TGTGCCAGCAGATTTACAGGGAGGTCTGGGGCCAACGTCCTGACTTTC.